The clone carrying this T cell receptor beta chain was picked up one time. This sample is drawn from a study of identifying expanded T cells in peripheral blood. This table comes from immunoSEQ multiplex PCR, and its TCRdb copy is limited to in-frame clones, with some not included. The sample consists of some 76,000 clones, roughly 90% of them appearing once. This receptor was taken from a person aged 18 to 70 in good health. The source material was blood.

This CDR3 reads CASSQVAGGNQPQHF. The CDR3 nucleotides read TGCGCCAGCAGCCAAGTTGCAGGAGGCAATCAGCCCCAGCATTTT. The chain combines TRBV4-1 with TRBJ1-5; D remains unclear. V was shortened by 1 base and J by 2 bases, with 9 bases between the two germline ends. The CDR3 has 15 amino acids. Per germline, CDR1 MGHRA and CDR2 YSYEKL.